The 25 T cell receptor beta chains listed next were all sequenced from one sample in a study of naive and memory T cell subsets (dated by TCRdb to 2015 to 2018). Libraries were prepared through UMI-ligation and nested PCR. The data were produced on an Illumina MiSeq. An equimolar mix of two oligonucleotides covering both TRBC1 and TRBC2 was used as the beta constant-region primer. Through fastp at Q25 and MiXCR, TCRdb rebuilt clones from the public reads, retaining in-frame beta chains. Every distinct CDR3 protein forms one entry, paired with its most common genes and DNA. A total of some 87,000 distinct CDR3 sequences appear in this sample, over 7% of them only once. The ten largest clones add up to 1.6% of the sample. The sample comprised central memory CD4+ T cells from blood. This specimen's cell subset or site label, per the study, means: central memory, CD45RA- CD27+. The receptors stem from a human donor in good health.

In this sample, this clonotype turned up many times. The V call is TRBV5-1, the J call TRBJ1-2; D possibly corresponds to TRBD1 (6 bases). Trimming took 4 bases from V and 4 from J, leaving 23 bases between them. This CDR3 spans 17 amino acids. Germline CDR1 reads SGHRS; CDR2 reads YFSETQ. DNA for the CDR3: TGCGCCAGCAGCCCCGGACAGCGCGGTGGAGTTGGCTATGGCTACACCTTC. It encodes CASSPGQRGGVGYGYTF.

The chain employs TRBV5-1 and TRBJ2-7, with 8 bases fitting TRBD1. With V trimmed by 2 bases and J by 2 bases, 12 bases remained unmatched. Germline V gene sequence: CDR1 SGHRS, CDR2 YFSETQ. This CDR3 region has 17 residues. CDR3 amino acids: CASSFPFGDRNTYEQYF. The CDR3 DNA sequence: TGCGCCAGCAGCTTTCCCTTTGGGGACAGGAACACCTACGAGCAGTACTTC.

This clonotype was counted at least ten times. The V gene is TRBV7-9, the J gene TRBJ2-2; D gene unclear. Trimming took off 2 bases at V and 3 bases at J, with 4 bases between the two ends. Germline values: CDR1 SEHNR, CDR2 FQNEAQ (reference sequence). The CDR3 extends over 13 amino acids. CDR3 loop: CASSLQHTGELFF. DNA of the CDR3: TGTGCCAGCAGCTTACAGCACACCGGGGAGCTGTTTTTT. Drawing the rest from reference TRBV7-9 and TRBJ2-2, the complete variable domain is DTGVSQNPRHKITKRGQNVTFRCDPISEHNRLYWYRQTLGQGPEFLTYFQNEAQLEKSRLLSDRFSAERPKGSFSTLEIQRTEQGDSAMYLCASSLQHTGELFFGEGSRLTVL.

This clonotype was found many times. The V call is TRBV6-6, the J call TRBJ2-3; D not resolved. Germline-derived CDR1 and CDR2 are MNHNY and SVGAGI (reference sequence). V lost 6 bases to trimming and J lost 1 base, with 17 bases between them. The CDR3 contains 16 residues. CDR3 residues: CASSSMYRPGTDTQYF. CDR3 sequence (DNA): TGTGCCAGCAGCTCTATGTATCGCCCTGGCACAGATACGCAGTATTTT.

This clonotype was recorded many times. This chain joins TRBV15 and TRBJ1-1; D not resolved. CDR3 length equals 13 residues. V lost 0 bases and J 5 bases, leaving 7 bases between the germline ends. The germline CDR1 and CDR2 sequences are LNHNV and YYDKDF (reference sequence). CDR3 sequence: CATSRDLQTEAFF. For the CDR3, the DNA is TGTGCCACCAGCAGAGATCTCCAGACTGAAGCTTTCTTT.

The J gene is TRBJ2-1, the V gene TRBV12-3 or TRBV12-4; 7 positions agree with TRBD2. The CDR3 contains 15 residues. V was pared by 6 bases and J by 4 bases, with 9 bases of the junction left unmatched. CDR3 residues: CASSDSGRNYNEQFF. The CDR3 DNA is TGTGCCAGCAGCGATAGCGGGCGTAATTACAATGAGCAGTTCTTC.

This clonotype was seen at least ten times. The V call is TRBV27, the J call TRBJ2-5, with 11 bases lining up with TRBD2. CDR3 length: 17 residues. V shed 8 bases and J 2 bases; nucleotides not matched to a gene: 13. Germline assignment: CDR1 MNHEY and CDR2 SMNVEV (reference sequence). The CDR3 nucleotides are TGTGCCAGCGCGCGGACTAGCGGGCTTACAACACAAGAGACCCAGTACTTC. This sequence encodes CASARTSGLTTQETQYF.

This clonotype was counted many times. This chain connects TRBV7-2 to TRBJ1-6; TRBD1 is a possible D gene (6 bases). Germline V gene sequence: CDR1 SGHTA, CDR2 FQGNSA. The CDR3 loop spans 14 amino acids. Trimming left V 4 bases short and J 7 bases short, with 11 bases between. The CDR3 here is CASSSQGGNSPLHF. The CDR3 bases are TGTGCCAGCAGCTCACAGGGAGGGAATTCACCCCTCCACTTT.

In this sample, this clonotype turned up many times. DNA of the CDR3: TGCAGTGCTTCGATTTTTGGAGTTCCGGATCAGCCCCAGCATTTT. It yields the protein CSASIFGVPDQPQHF. This chain connects TRBV20-1 to TRBJ1-5; no firm D call. Per the germline V gene, CDR1 is DFQATT and CDR2 is SNEGSKA (reference sequence). The CDR3 has 15 residues. Trimming shortened V by 5 bases and J by 5 bases, and 19 bases separated the two germline ends.

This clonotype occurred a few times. The CDR3 DNA reads TGTGCCAGCAGTGATTGGCGGGGGGGCCAAGAGACCCAGTACTTC. Protein product: CASSDWRGGQETQYF. The rearrangement links TRBV6-1 to TRBJ2-5; 9 nucleotides align to TRBD2. The CDR3 length is 15 residues. Germline V gives CDR1 MNHNS, CDR2 SASEGT. Trimming removed 3 bases from V and 1 base from J; junction bases left unmatched: 3.

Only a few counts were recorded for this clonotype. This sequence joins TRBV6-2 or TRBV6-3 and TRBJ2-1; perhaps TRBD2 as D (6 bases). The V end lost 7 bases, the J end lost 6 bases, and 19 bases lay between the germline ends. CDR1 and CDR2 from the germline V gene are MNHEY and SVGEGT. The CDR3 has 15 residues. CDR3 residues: CASITPNPGVNEQFF. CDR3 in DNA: TGTGCCAGCATCACACCCAATCCGGGAGTCAATGAGCAGTTCTTC.

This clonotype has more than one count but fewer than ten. Written as DNA, the CDR3 is TGCAGTGCTAGAGCGGGGGCAGGGGATACGCAGTATTTT. Encoded protein: CSARAGAGDTQYF. This chain links TRBV20-1 with TRBJ2-3; D is perhaps TRBD1 or TRBD2 (6 bases each). V lost 1 base, J lost 6 bases, and 11 bases lay in between. The length of the CDR3 is 13 residues. The germline V gene has CDR1 DFQATT and CDR2 SNEGSKA (reference sequence).

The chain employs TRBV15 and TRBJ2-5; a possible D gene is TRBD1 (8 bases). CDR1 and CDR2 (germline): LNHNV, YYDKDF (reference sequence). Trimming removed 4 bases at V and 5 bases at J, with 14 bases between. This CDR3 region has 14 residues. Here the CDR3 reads CATSIDRGGETQYF. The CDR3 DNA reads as TGTGCCACCAGCATTGACAGGGGAGGGGAGACCCAGTACTTC.

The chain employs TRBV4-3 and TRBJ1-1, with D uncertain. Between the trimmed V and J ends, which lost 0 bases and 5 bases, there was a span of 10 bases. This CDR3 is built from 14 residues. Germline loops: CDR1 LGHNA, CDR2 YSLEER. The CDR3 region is CASSQDDFGTEAFF. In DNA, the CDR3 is TGCGCCAGCAGCCAAGACGATTTTGGTACTGAAGCTTTCTTT.

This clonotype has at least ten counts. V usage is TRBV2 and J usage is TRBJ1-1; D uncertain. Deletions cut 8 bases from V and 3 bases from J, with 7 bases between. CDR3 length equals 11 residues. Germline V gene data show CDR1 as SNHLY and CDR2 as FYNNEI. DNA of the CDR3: TGTGCCAGCCAAGGTCACACTGAAGCTTTCTTT. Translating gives CASQGHTEAFF.

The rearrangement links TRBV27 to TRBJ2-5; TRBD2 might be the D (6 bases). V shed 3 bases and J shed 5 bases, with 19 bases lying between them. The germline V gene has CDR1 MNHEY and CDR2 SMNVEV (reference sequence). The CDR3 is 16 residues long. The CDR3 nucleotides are TGTGCCAGCAGTTTCGGTTCCCGAGGGAGCGGGGAGACCCAGTACTTC. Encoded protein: CASSFGSRGSGETQYF.

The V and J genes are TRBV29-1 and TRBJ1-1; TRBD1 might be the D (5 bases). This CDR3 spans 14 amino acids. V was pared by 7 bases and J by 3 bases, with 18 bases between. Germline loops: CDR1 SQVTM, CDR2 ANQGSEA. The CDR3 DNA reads TGCAGCGCATATGGAGGGGCGACCTACACTGAAGCTTTCTTT. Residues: CSAYGGATYTEAFF. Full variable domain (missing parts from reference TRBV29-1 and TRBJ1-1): SAVISQKPSRDICQRGTSLTIQCQVDSQVTMMFWYRQQPGQSLTLIATANQGSEATYESGFVIDKFPISRPNLTFSTLTVSNMSPEDSSIYLCSAYGGATYTEAFFGQGTRLTVV.

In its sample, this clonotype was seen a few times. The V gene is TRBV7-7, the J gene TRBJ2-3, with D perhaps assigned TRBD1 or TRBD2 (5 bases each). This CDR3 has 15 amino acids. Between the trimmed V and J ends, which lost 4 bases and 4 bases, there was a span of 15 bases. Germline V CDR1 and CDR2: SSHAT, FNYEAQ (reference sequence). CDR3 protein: CASSYLPGLADTQYF. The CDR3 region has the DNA TGTGCCAGCAGCTATTTACCGGGGCTGGCAGATACGCAGTATTTT.

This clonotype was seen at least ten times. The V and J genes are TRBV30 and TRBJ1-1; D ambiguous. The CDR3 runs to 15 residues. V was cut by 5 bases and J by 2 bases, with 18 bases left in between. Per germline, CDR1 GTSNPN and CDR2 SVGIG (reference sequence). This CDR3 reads CAWGHPIRDNTEAFF. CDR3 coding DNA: TGTGCCTGGGGCCATCCGATTCGGGATAACACTGAAGCTTTCTTT.

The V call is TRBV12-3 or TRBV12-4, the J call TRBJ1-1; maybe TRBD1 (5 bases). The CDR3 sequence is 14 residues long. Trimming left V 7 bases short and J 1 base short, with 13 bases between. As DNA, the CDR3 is TGTGCCAGCACCCGCATCGGGGGGAACACTGAAGCTTTCTTT. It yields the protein CASTRIGGNTEAFF.

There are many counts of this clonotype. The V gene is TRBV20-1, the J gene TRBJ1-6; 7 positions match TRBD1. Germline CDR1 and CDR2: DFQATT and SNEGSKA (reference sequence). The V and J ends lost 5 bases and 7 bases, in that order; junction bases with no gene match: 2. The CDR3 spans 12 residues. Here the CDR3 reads CSAWTGNSPLHF. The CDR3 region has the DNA TGCAGTGCTTGGACAGGAAATTCACCCCTCCACTTT.

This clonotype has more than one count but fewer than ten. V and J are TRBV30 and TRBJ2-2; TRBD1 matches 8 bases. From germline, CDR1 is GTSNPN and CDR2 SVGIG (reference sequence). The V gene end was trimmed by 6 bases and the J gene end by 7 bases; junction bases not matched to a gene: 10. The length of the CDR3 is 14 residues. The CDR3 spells CACRPGQVYGELFF. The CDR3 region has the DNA TGTGCCTGTCGTCCGGGACAGGTTTACGGGGAGCTGTTTTTT.

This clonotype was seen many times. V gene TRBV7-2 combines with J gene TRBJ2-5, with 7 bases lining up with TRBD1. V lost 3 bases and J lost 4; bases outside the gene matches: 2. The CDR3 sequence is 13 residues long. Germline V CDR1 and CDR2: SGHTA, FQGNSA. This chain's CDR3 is CASSFPGGETQYF. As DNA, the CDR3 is TGTGCCAGCAGCTTCCCAGGGGGAGAGACCCAGTACTTC. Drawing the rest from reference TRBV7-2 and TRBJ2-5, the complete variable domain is GAGVSQSPSNKVTEKGKDVELRCDPISGHTALYWYRQSLGQGLEFLIYFQGNSAPDKSGLPSDRFSAERTGGSVSTLTIQRTQQEDSAVYLCASSFPGGETQYFGPGTRLLVL.

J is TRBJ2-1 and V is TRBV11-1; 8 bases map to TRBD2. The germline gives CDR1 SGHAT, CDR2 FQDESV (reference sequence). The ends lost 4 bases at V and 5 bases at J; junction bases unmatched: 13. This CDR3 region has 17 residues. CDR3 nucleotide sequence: TGTGCCAGCAGCTCGCGCCTCCTCACTAGCGGACACAATGAGCAGTTCTTC. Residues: CASSSRLLTSGHNEQFF.

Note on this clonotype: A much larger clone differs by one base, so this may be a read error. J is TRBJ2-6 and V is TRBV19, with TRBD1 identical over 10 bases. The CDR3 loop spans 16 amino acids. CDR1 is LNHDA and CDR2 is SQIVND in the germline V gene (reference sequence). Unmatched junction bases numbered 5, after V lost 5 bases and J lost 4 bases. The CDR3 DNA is TGTGCCAGTAGTCTCCAGACAGGGGGCGGGGCCAACGTCCTGACTTTC. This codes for CASSLQTGGGANVLTF.